A single sample is the source of the 7 T cell receptor beta chains below, sequenced in a study of CD8+CD57+ T cells in acquired aplastic anemia. Profiles of TCR beta VDJ and CDR3 were generated from a genomic DNA template. Each CDR3 protein is one row after TCRdb ran MiXCR on the reads. The sample includes 150,000 to 200,000 distinct CDR3 sequences, over 60% seen only once; the top ten take around 42%. The source material was sorted CD4+, CD8+, or CD8+CD57+ T cells (not recorded which) from PBMCs. These receptors all come from a human donor with severe aplastic anemia or a healthy control (not recorded which).

The V call is TRBV13, the J call TRBJ1-3; 7 nucleotides line up with TRBD1. The CDR3 is 15 amino acids. V trimming: 5 bases; J trimming: 1 base; junction bases outside the gene matches: 5. Germline assignment: CDR1 PRHDT and CDR2 FYEKMQ (reference sequence). Written as DNA, the CDR3 is TGTGCCAGCAGCGCCGACAGGGTGTCTGGAAACACCATATATTTT. It yields the protein CASSADRVSGNTIYF.

The chain uses TRBV19 and TRBJ1-1; D unclear. The CDR3 totals 11 residues. Germline-derived CDR1 and CDR2 are LNHDA and SQIVND (reference sequence). V was trimmed by 2 bases and J by 6 bases, leaving 4 bases between them. CDR3 DNA: TGTGCCAGTAGTATAACAGCTGAAGCTTTCTTT. Protein: CASSITAEAFF.

The chain employs TRBV19 and TRBJ1-2, with D possibly TRBD1 on 6 matching bases. Germline CDR1 LNHDA, CDR2 SQIVND (reference sequence). This CDR3 has 15 residues. Trimming took off 5 bases at V and 6 bases at J, with 19 bases between the two ends. The CDR3 loop reads CASSLKDSSLHGYTF. CDR3 coding DNA: TGTGCCAGTAGTTTAAAGGACAGCTCTCTACATGGCTACACCTTC.

In the case of this clonotype: Since the CDR3 does not end with the conserved phenylalanine or tryptophan, this likely comes from a read error. It is unclear where the CDR3 begins or ends on the DNA, so no DNA is shown, and the CDR3 is as TCRdb lists it. The chain couples TRBV11-2 to TRBJ2-3; TRBD1 was called by the table and not checked on the DNA. The CDR3 spans 8 residues, counting both ends. The germline V gene has CDR1 SGHAT and CDR2 FQNNGV. This chain's CDR3 is CASSLRGL.

The CDR3 DNA follows: TGTGCCAGCAGCTTAGCGCAGGGGTCCTTTTACGAGCAGTACTTC. Residues: CASSLAQGSFYEQYF. The J gene is TRBJ2-7, the V gene TRBV7-9, with D possibly TRBD1 on 6 matching bases. Per germline, CDR1 SEHNR and CDR2 FQNEAQ (reference sequence). The CDR3 runs to 15 residues. V was pared by 0 bases and J by 4 bases, with 13 bases between.

This clonotype appeared a few times. The chain couples TRBV20-1 to TRBJ2-6, with D unresolved. There are 14 residues in the CDR3. Trimming took 6 bases from V and 0 from J, leaving 9 bases between them. The V gene's germline CDR1 is DFQATT and CDR2 SNEGSKA (reference sequence). The CDR3 spells CSAAQYSGANVLTF. CDR3 DNA sequence: TGCAGTGCCGCTCAGTACTCTGGGGCCAACGTCCTGACTTTC.

V usage is TRBV19 and J usage is TRBJ1-1; 9 bases line up with TRBD1. The CDR3 consists of 14 residues. The V and J ends lost 6 bases and 3 bases, in that order; junction bases with no gene match: 5. The germline CDR1 and CDR2 sequences are LNHDA and SQIVND (reference sequence). CDR3 DNA sequence: TGTGCCAGTAGGGGGACAGGGTGGTACACTGAAGCTTTCTTT. As protein: CASRGTGWYTEAFF.